These T cell receptor beta chains were read from a single sample in a study of blood T cell repertoires in COVID-19. Measured with immunoSEQ multiplex PCR; TCRdb has only the in-frame clones, and not every one. The sample carries 150,000 to 200,000 clones, more than 65% recorded once. Sequenced material: PBMCs or T cells enriched from blood (not recorded which). The source of these receptors is a woman in her forties or fifties with acute COVID-19. The CDR3 runs from the conserved cysteine through the conserved F or W. Each record gives: D gene, clone size, J gene, V gene, CDR3 DNA, CDR3 protein. D genes are given only for firm matches. Rows may omit the clone size; those that give it use once, few, many or a size class.

D gene: TRBD1; clone size: .; J gene: TRBJ1-1; V gene: TRBV28; CDR3 DNA: TGTGCCAGCAGTCAGGGGGCACGGATGAACACTGAAGCTTTCTTT; CDR3 protein: CASSQGARMNTEAFF
D gene: .; clone size: .; J gene: TRBJ1-1; V gene: TRBV7-2; CDR3 DNA: TGTGCCAGCAGCTTAGGTCCAGGGAACACTGAAGCTTTCTTT; CDR3 protein: CASSLGPGNTEAFF
D gene: TRBD1; clone size: .; J gene: TRBJ2-3; V gene: TRBV18; CDR3 DNA: TGTGCCAGCTCACCGGGGACAGGCAGCACAGATACGCAGTATTTT; CDR3 protein: CASSPGTGSTDTQYF
D gene: TRBD2; clone size: .; J gene: TRBJ2-2; V gene: TRBV27; CDR3 DNA: TGTGCCAGCAGTTTAGTAGGGCTCCAGCGGGGGGTGGAGCTGTTTTTT; CDR3 protein: CASSLVGLQRGVELFF
D gene: .; clone size: .; J gene: TRBJ1-1; V gene: TRBV18; CDR3 DNA: TGTGCCAGCTCACCACGGGAAGAGGGAGCTTTCTTT; CDR3 protein: CASSPREEGAFF
D gene: TRBD2; clone size: .; J gene: TRBJ2-3; V gene: TRBV6-2/TRBV6-3; CDR3 DNA: TGTGCCAGCAGTTCGATTGGCGGGGGGACAGATACGCAGTATTTT; CDR3 protein: CASSSIGGGTDTQYF
D gene: .; clone size: .; J gene: TRBJ1-1; V gene: TRBV9; CDR3 DNA: TGTGCCAGCAGCCCCCGGGGGGAGGATGAAGCTTTCTTT; CDR3 protein: CASSPRGEDEAFF
D gene: .; clone size: .; J gene: TRBJ1-2; V gene: TRBV28; CDR3 DNA: TGTGCCAGCAGTTTGGGGGGGCAGGTCTATGGCTACACCTTC; CDR3 protein: CASSLGGQVYGYTF
D gene: .; clone size: .; J gene: TRBJ1-3; V gene: TRBV2; CDR3 DNA: TGTGCCAGCAGCGAGGGAGGGAATGGAAACACCATATATTTT; CDR3 protein: CASSEGGNGNTIYF
D gene: TRBD2; clone size: .; J gene: TRBJ2-3; V gene: TRBV5-1; CDR3 DNA: TGCGCCAGCAATGGTGGGAGCGGGGTTACAGATACGCAGTATTTT; CDR3 protein: CASNGGSGVTDTQYF
D gene: TRBD1; clone size: once; J gene: TRBJ1-1; V gene: TRBV4-2; CDR3 DNA: TGTGCCAGCAGCCAAGATCGGCAGGGGGTCACTGAAGCTTTCTTT; CDR3 protein: CASSQDRQGVTEAFF
D gene: .; clone size: once; J gene: TRBJ2-2; V gene: TRBV7-2; CDR3 DNA: TGTGCCAGCACCGTGGCGGGTCGAGGGTACACCGGGGAGCTGTTTTTT; CDR3 protein: CASTVAGRGYTGELFF
D gene: .; clone size: .; J gene: TRBJ1-3; V gene: TRBV19; CDR3 DNA: TGTGCCAGTAGTATGATCAGCTCTGGAAACACCATATATTTT; CDR3 protein: CASSMISSGNTIYF
D gene: .; clone size: .; J gene: TRBJ2-3; V gene: TRBV18; CDR3 DNA: TGTGCCAGCTCATTCCGGGCAGGGGCGGCAGATACGCAGTATTTT; CDR3 protein: CASSFRAGAADTQYF
D gene: .; clone size: once; J gene: TRBJ1-4; V gene: TRBV7-9; CDR3 DNA: TGTGCCAGCAGCCCAGGACTGATTAATGAAAAACTGTTTTTT; CDR3 protein: CASSPGLINEKLFF
D gene: TRBD1; clone size: .; J gene: TRBJ1-5; V gene: TRBV27; CDR3 DNA: TGTGCCAGCAGTTTATTCGGGACAGGAGACAATCAGCCCCAGCATTTT; CDR3 protein: CASSLFGTGDNQPQHF
D gene: TRBD1; clone size: .; J gene: TRBJ1-1; V gene: TRBV19; CDR3 DNA: TGTGCCAGTAGTTCGAAAGGACAGGGGAAGGCGGACACTGAAGCTTTCTTT; CDR3 protein: CASSSKGQGKADTEAFF
D gene: TRBD1; clone size: .; J gene: TRBJ1-1; V gene: TRBV18; CDR3 DNA: TGTGCCAGCTCACTACCGGGACAGGGTTTCGGTTTCTTT; CDR3 protein: CASSLPGQGFGFF
D gene: .; clone size: once; J gene: TRBJ1-5; V gene: TRBV28; CDR3 DNA: TGTGCCAGCAGTTCCGGTTTCCAGCCCCAGCATTTT; CDR3 protein: CASSSGFQPQHF
D gene: TRBD1; clone size: .; J gene: TRBJ1-6; V gene: TRBV9; CDR3 DNA: TGTGCCAGCAGCGGAAGACAGGGGGGAATCCATAATTCACCCCTCCACTTT; CDR3 protein: CASSGRQGGIHNSPLHF
D gene: TRBD1; clone size: few; J gene: TRBJ1-4; V gene: TRBV18; CDR3 DNA: TGTGCCAGCTCTGCGCAGGGGGGACCTAATGAAAAACTGTTTTTT; CDR3 protein: CASSAQGGPNEKLFF
D gene: .; clone size: once; J gene: TRBJ2-3; V gene: TRBV2; CDR3 DNA: TGTGCCAGCAGGTTGGGCGGCACAGATACGCAGTATTTT; CDR3 protein: CASRLGGTDTQYF
D gene: .; clone size: once; J gene: TRBJ1-1; V gene: TRBV19; CDR3 DNA: TGTGCCAGTAAGCGGACAGTTAACACTGAAGCTTTCTTT; CDR3 protein: CASKRTVNTEAFF
D gene: .; clone size: .; J gene: TRBJ2-1; V gene: TRBV6-5; CDR3 DNA: TGTGCCAGCAGTTACCCAGAAGGGACTTCCTACAATGAGCAGTTCTTC; CDR3 protein: CASSYPEGTSYNEQFF